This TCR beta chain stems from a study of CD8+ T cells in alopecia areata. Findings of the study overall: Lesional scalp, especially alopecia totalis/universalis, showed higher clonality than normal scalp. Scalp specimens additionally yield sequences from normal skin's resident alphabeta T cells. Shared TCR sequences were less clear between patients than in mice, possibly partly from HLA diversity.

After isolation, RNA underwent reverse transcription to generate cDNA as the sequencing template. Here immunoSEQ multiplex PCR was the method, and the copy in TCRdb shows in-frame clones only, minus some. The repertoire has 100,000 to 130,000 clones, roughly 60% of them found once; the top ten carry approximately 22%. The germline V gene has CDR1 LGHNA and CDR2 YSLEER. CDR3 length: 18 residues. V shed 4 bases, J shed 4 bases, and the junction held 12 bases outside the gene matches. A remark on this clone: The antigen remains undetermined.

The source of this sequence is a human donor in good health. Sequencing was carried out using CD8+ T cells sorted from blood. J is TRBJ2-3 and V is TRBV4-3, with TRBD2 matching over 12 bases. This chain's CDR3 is CASSRLAGGPWSPDTQYF. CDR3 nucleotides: TGCGCCAGCAGCCGCCTAGCGGGGGGGCCGTGGTCTCCAGATACGCAGTATTTT.